The 18 T cell receptor beta chains listed next were all sequenced from one sample in a study of CD8 T cells in Susac syndrome. Random-hexamer reverse transcription was applied to roughly 0.5 to 1 ug RNA. TCRdb reprocessed the immunoSEQ multiplex PCR reads via MiXCR and lists one record per CDR3 protein. The data hold under 150,000 distinct CDR3 sequences, with roughly 94% observed a single time. Sample: CD4+ T cells from PBMCs. These receptors were collected from a human donor with multiple sclerosis.

The chain is built from TRBV19 and TRBJ2-5, with a possible D match to TRBD1 (6 bases). The CDR3 runs 13 residues. The V and J ends lost 7 bases and 3 bases respectively, with 12 bases between them. CDR1 is LNHDA, CDR2 SQIVND, per germline (reference sequence). The CDR3 here is CASTGQDEETQYF. The CDR3 bases are TGTGCCAGTACGGGACAAGACGAAGAGACCCAGTACTTC.

This rearrangement joins TRBV19 to TRBJ2-7; 8 bases agree with TRBD2. Trimming removed 3 bases from V and 8 bases from J; junction bases left unmatched: 12. The CDR3 runs to 15 residues. The germline V gene has CDR1 LNHDA and CDR2 SQIVND (reference sequence). The CDR3 coding sequence is TGTGCCAGTAGTATTCCGGGGAGTAGCGGGACACAGCAGTACTTC. Protein product: CASSIPGSSGTQQYF.

The V and J genes are TRBV5-1 and TRBJ1-4, with D perhaps matching TRBD1 (6 bases). Germline CDR1 SGHRS, CDR2 YFSETQ. Trimming cost V 4 bases and J 8 bases, with 15 bases left between them. The CDR3 length is 14 residues. The CDR3 loop is CASSPGQIGEKLFF. The CDR3 DNA follows: TGCGCCAGCAGCCCTGGACAGATTGGGGAAAAACTGTTTTTT.

The chain is built from TRBV20-1 and TRBJ2-2, with D perhaps TRBD2 (6 bases). Trimming pared 4 bases from V and 1 base from J, leaving 10 bases between. CDR1 is DFQATT, CDR2 SNEGSKA, per germline (reference sequence). There are 14 residues in the CDR3. The CDR3 loop reads CSATAGWNTGELFF. CDR3 in DNA: TGCAGTGCTACAGCGGGCTGGAACACCGGGGAGCTGTTTTTT.

The chain recombines TRBV3-1 with TRBJ1-2, with no clear D. The CDR3 is 17 amino acids. Germline V lookup: CDR1 LGHDT, CDR2 YNNKEL (reference sequence). V dropped 5 bases and J dropped 0 bases, with 19 bases sitting between them. The CDR3 region is CASSSWSRELSNYGYTF. In DNA, the CDR3 is TGTGCCAGCAGCTCATGGAGCCGGGAGCTTTCTAACTATGGCTACACCTTC. Using reference TRBV3-1 and TRBJ1-2 for the parts outside the CDR3, the full variable domain is DTAVSQTPKYLVTQMGNDKSIKCEQNLGHDTMYWYKQDSKKFLKIMFSYNNKELIINETVPNRFSPKSPDKAHLNLHINSLELGDSAVYFCASSSWSRELSNYGYTFGSGTRLTVV.

This chain connects TRBV20-1 to TRBJ1-4; D remains unclear. Trimming cost V 0 bases and J 4 bases, with 6 bases left between them. CDR3 length: 13 amino acids. Germline assignment: CDR1 DFQATT and CDR2 SNEGSKA (reference sequence). The CDR3 loop reads CSARDSLNEKLFF. The DNA for the CDR3 is TGCAGTGCTAGAGATAGCCTTAATGAAAAACTGTTTTTT.

The chain joins TRBV25-1 to TRBJ1-1, with D maybe TRBD1 (6 bases). Germline CDR1 is MGHDK and CDR2 is SYGVNS. V lost 2 bases to trimming and J lost 11 bases, with 9 bases between them. The CDR3 totals 11 residues. The DNA for the CDR3 is TGTGCCAGCAGTGAACTAGGGGGGGCTTTCTTT. It translates to CASSELGGAFF.

Points on this clonotype: One junction end disagrees with the germline gene, perhaps due to a read error. This rearrangement joins TRBV29-1 to TRBJ1-2, with D unclear. This CDR3 is built from 11 residues. Germline V gene sequence: CDR1 SQVTM, CDR2 ANQGSEA. The CDR3 bases are TGCAGCGTGGAAGGTGGCTATGGCTACACCTTC. Protein: CSVEGGYGYTF.

V gene TRBV9 combines with J gene TRBJ1-1, with TRBD1 as a possible D gene (5 bases). The CDR3 has 15 amino acids. The V and J ends lost 2 bases and 1 base respectively, with 12 bases between them. Germline CDR1 reads SGDLS; CDR2 reads YYNGEE. The CDR3 is CASSVGGRTNTEAFF. The CDR3 coding sequence is TGTGCCAGCAGCGTTGGGGGACGGACGAACACTGAAGCTTTCTTT.

The chain has TRBV20-1 and TRBJ1-1; no definite D call. There are 11 residues in the CDR3. Germline assignment: CDR1 DFQATT and CDR2 SNEGSKA (reference sequence). Trimming removed 5 bases from V and 4 bases from J, with 8 bases in between. The CDR3 sequence is CSAGAGTEAFF. The CDR3 coding sequence is TGCAGTGCTGGCGCGGGCACTGAAGCTTTCTTT.

The chain employs TRBV20-1 and TRBJ1-1; D unclear. In germline, CDR1 is DFQATT, CDR2 SNEGSKA (reference sequence). The V and J ends lost 3 bases and 4 bases respectively, with 12 bases between them. CDR3 length equals 13 residues. The CDR3 nucleotides read TGCAGTGCTAGCCTGCGGAGGAGCACTGAAGCTTTCTTT. This codes for CSASLRRSTEAFF.

This chain joins TRBV5-1 and TRBJ1-1; 8 positions match TRBD1. Unmatched junction bases numbered 1, after V lost 1 base and J lost 5 bases. Germline V gives CDR1 SGHRS, CDR2 YFSETQ. The CDR3 length is 13 residues. The CDR3 nucleotides read TGCGCCAGCAGCTTGCAGGGGGCAACTGAAGCTTTCTTT. Amino acid sequence: CASSLQGATEAFF.

The rearrangement uses TRBV27 and TRBJ1-2, with 9 bases identical to TRBD1. Germline values: CDR1 MNHEY, CDR2 SMNVEV (reference sequence). This CDR3 region has 17 residues. Trimming took 6 bases from V and 4 from J; bases not matched to a gene: 15. The chain's CDR3 is CASREHTGTGSTYGYTF. Written as DNA, the CDR3 is TGTGCCAGCAGGGAACATACCGGGACAGGGTCGACCTATGGCTACACCTTC.

The V call is TRBV5-4, the J call TRBJ2-6; weak D call: TRBD1 (5 bases). Germline loops: CDR1 SGHNT, CDR2 YYREEE (reference sequence). The V end lost 2 bases, the J end lost 0 bases, and 6 bases lay between the germline ends. The CDR3 loop spans 15 amino acids. This chain's CDR3 is CASSLQVSGANVLTF. The CDR3, as DNA: TGTGCCAGCAGCTTACAGGTCTCTGGGGCCAACGTCCTGACTTTC.

The chain is built from TRBV7-9 and TRBJ2-1; D not resolved. The CDR3 spans 16 residues. V lost 6 bases and J lost 0, with 15 bases in between. Per germline, CDR1 SEHNR and CDR2 FQNEAQ (reference sequence). The DNA of the CDR3 is TGTGCCAGCAGTTCCTACGGCCCCAGCTCCTACAATGAGCAGTTCTTC. This codes for CASSSYGPSSYNEQFF.

The V and J genes are TRBV19 and TRBJ2-6, with TRBD1 matching 10 bases. Trimming at V came to 3 bases and at J to 2 bases, leaving 1 base not matched to a gene. This CDR3 is built from 16 residues. Germline V lookup: CDR1 LNHDA, CDR2 SQIVND (reference sequence). CDR3 nucleotides: TGTGCCAGTAGTATGGGGACAGGGGCTGGGGCCAACGTCCTGACTTTC. This translates into CASSMGTGAGANVLTF.

The V and J genes are TRBV5-1 and TRBJ2-2; D perhaps matches TRBD1 (6 bases). V lost 4 bases to trimming and J lost 8 bases, with 15 bases between them. In germline, CDR1 is SGHRS, CDR2 YFSETQ. The CDR3 sequence is 14 residues long. The CDR3 DNA sequence: TGCGCCAGCAGCCACGACAGGACTGGAGGGGAGCTGTTTTTT. It yields the protein CASSHDRTGGELFF.

This rearrangement joins TRBV5-4 to TRBJ2-1; TRBD2 is a possible D gene (6 bases). In germline, CDR1 is SGHNT, CDR2 YYREEE (reference sequence). V was cut by 0 bases and J by 2 bases, with 21 bases left in between. This CDR3 has 19 residues. In DNA, the CDR3 is TGTGCCAGCAGCTTGGCGGCAACGTTGGGGGGTAGCCCCTACAATGAGCAGTTCTTC. It translates to CASSLAATLGGSPYNEQFF.